The 25 T cell receptor beta chains below were found in one sample sequenced in a study of early T cells in non-severe SARS-CoV-2 infection. TCRdb analysed the 5' RACE reads with MiXCR anew, one entry per CDR3 protein. The sample holds 55,000 to 70,000 distinct CDR3 sequences, over 3.5% seen once. The sample in question was whole blood, obtained at baseline. Receptors were obtained from an adult who was a healthcare worker with PCR-confirmed SARS-CoV-2 infection or an uninfected control (not recorded which). The donor label of this sample is uncertain.

This chain connects TRBV7-2 to TRBJ1-5, with 10 bases that match TRBD1. V trimming: 0 bases; J trimming: 9 bases; junction bases outside the gene matches: 5. Germline V gene sequence: CDR1 SGHTA, CDR2 FQGNSA. The CDR3 length is 15 residues. CDR3 sequence reads: CASSLAGQGIGPQHF. In DNA form, the CDR3 reads TGTGCCAGCAGCTTAGCGGGACAGGGGATAGGGCCCCAGCATTTT.

This sequence joins TRBV6-1 and TRBJ1-3; perhaps TRBD1 as D (5 bases). V was shortened by 4 bases and J by 3 bases, with 10 bases between the two germline ends. Germline V gene lookup returns CDR1 MNHNS and CDR2 SASEGT. This CDR3 has 14 residues. This CDR3 reads CASSGGGIGNTIYF. The CDR3 DNA is TGTGCCAGCAGTGGGGGGGGGATTGGAAACACCATATATTTT.

The table lists this clonotype with many counts. The chain has TRBV12-3 or TRBV12-4 and TRBJ2-7; the match to TRBD1 covers 11 bases. This CDR3 region has 15 residues. Trimming at V came to 8 bases and at J to 3 bases, leaving 9 bases not matched to a gene. The CDR3 DNA follows: TGTGCCAGCTCCAGAGGACAGGGGGCGTTCTACGAGCAGTACTTC. As protein: CASSRGQGAFYEQYF.

There are a few counts of this clonotype. The V gene is TRBV7-9, the J gene TRBJ2-1, with TRBD2 matching over 15 bases. The CDR3 sequence is 14 residues long. With V trimmed by 6 bases and J by 11 bases, 5 bases remained unmatched. Germline CDR1 is SEHNR and CDR2 is FQNEAQ (reference sequence). The CDR3 sequence is CASRPGTSGGQQFF. In DNA, the CDR3 is TGTGCCAGCAGACCCGGGACTAGCGGGGGGCAGCAGTTCTTC.

This clonotype was found a few times. This chain joins TRBV13 and TRBJ2-1; 10 nucleotides line up with TRBD2. The germline V gene has CDR1 PRHDT and CDR2 FYEKMQ (reference sequence). V dropped 5 bases and J dropped 3; count of bases not matched to a gene: 7. This CDR3 contains 16 residues. The CDR3 DNA follows: TGTGCCAGCAGCCCCCTGCTAGCGGGAGACTACAATGAGCAGTTCTTC. Translated, it gives CASSPLLAGDYNEQFF.

This clonotype was seen only a few times. This chain uses TRBV5-6 with TRBJ1-5; 8 bases line up with TRBD1. Unmatched junction bases numbered 3, after V lost 4 bases and J lost 0 bases. Germline assignment: CDR1 SGHDT and CDR2 YYEEEE. CDR3 length: 15 amino acids. CDR3 amino acids: CASSRTGISNQPQHF. CDR3 coding DNA: TGTGCCAGCAGCAGGACAGGGATTAGCAATCAGCCCCAGCATTTT.

This clonotype was counted many times. This chain connects TRBV4-3 to TRBJ2-1; 8 bases align to TRBD1. CDR3 length: 16 amino acids. CDR1 is LGHNA, CDR2 YSLEER, per germline. Trimming cost V 3 bases and J 2 bases; bases outside gene matches: 6. The CDR3 bases are TGCGCCAGCAGCCAGCAGACAGGGGTTACCTACAATGAGCAGTTCTTC. It specifies CASSQQTGVTYNEQFF.

This clonotype was seen a few times. The chain recombines TRBV6-6 with TRBJ2-7; D perhaps matches TRBD1 (5 bases). The CDR3 sequence is 14 residues long. CDR1 and CDR2 from the germline V gene are MNHNY and SVGAGI (reference sequence). The ends were cut back, 5 bases at V and 5 bases at J, with 16 bases in the middle. This chain's CDR3 is CASSLPQGRDEQYF. CDR3 nucleotide sequence: TGTGCCAGCAGTCTCCCCCAGGGCAGGGACGAGCAGTACTTC.

The rearrangement uses TRBV5-1 and TRBJ2-3, with 11 bases aligning to TRBD2. Germline loops: CDR1 SGHRS, CDR2 YFSETQ. The length of the CDR3 is 15 residues. Losses at the gene ends were 7 bases for V and 6 bases for J; bases not matched to a gene: 10. The CDR3 sequence: CASFDRLAGSDTQYF. DNA of the CDR3: TGCGCCAGCTTCGATCGACTAGCGGGGAGTGATACGCAGTATTTT. Full variable domain (outside the CDR3, taken from reference TRBV5-1 and TRBJ2-3): KAGVTQTPRYLIKTRGQQVTLSCSPISGHRSVSWYQQTPGQGLQFLFEYFSETQRNKGNFPGRFSGRQFSNSRSEMNVSTLELGDSALYLCASFDRLAGSDTQYFGPGTRLTVL.

Of note for this clonotype: At one boundary the junction diverges from the germline segment, which might be a read error. The rearrangement links TRBV10-3 to TRBJ1-1; D perhaps matches TRBD1 (5 bases). The germline gives CDR1 ENHRY, CDR2 SYGVKD. The CDR3 length is 14 residues. The CDR3 nucleotides read TGCCATCCGGGAAGGGGCGGAATGAACACTGAAGCTTTCTTT. It encodes CHPGRGGMNTEAFF.

This clonotype has at least ten counts. The chain has TRBV5-4 and TRBJ2-5; D may be TRBD2 (5 bases). CDR1 is SGHNT and CDR2 is YYREEE in the germline V gene (reference sequence). This CDR3 region has 16 residues. V was trimmed by 4 bases and J by 3 bases, leaving 19 bases between them. The CDR3 region is CASSRLGKREEETQYF. The DNA for the CDR3 is TGTGCCAGCAGCCGGCTGGGGAAGAGGGAAGAAGAGACCCAGTACTTC.

V is TRBV28 and J is TRBJ1-2; no clear D. Per germline, CDR1 MDHEN and CDR2 SYDVKM. Between the trimmed V and J ends, which lost 1 base and 6 bases, there was a span of 6 bases. This CDR3 spans 12 amino acids. The CDR3 DNA sequence: TGTGCCAGCAGTTTATCTCAGGATGGCTACACCTTC. Its protein product is CASSLSQDGYTF.

The genes are TRBV5-1 and TRBJ1-6, with D perhaps matching TRBD1 (5 bases). The CDR3 runs to 16 residues. V was trimmed by 2 bases and J by 9 bases, leaving 18 bases between them. Germline V gives CDR1 SGHRS, CDR2 YFSETQ. The CDR3 sequence: CASSFGDLDGGSPLHF. CDR3 in DNA: TGCGCCAGCAGCTTCGGAGATCTGGACGGGGGTTCACCCCTCCACTTT.

The chain has TRBV12-3 or TRBV12-4 and TRBJ1-1; 8 nucleotides agree with TRBD1. Losses at the gene ends were 6 bases for V and 7 bases for J; bases not matched to a gene: 4. The CDR3 spans 12 residues. The CDR3 coding sequence is TGTGCCAGCAGCCGGACAGGGATTGAAGCTTTCTTT. Translating gives CASSRTGIEAFF.

This clonotype was seen many times. CDR3 sequence reads: CSAILAGEGNEQFF. CDR3 DNA sequence: TGCAGTGCTATACTAGCGGGGGAGGGGAATGAGCAGTTCTTC. The chain carries TRBV20-1 and TRBJ2-1; 11 nucleotides line up with TRBD2. The ends lost 4 bases at V and 7 bases at J; junction bases unmatched: 6. The CDR3 contains 14 residues. The germline CDR1 and CDR2 sequences are DFQATT and SNEGSKA (reference sequence).

This clonotype was detected many times. Mismatch with germline at one junction end may stem from a read error. The J gene is TRBJ1-1, the V gene TRBV7-6; TRBD1 agrees at 10 bases. This CDR3 spans 18 amino acids. Germline CDR1 is SGHVS and CDR2 is FNYEAQ. This chain's CDR3 is CASSLVRTGGRSNSEAFF. CDR3 sequence (DNA): TGTGCCAGCAGCTTAGTTAGGACAGGGGGTAGGTCGAACTCTGAAGCTTTCTTT.

This clonotype came up a few times. The chain recombines TRBV6-5 with TRBJ2-2; 12 bases map to TRBD2. Trimming at V came to 5 bases and at J to 8 bases, leaving 6 bases not matched to a gene. This CDR3 is 15 amino acids long. CDR1 is MNHEY, CDR2 SVGAGI, per germline. CDR3 loop: CASSGLAGISGELFF. CDR3 DNA sequence: TGTGCCAGCAGTGGACTAGCGGGGATCTCGGGGGAGCTGTTTTTT.

This chain joins TRBV18 and TRBJ1-2; 7 positions agree with TRBD1. This CDR3 contains 17 residues. Germline V gene lookup returns CDR1 KGHSH and CDR2 LQKENI. With 1 base clipped from V and 4 bases from J, the junction kept 12 bases outside the gene matches. CDR3 in DNA: TGTGCCAGCTCACCACTCCCGACAGGGCTGACAGGCTATGGCTACACCTTC. Translated: CASSPLPTGLTGYGYTF.

The V gene is TRBV7-2, the J gene TRBJ2-4; 11 nucleotides line up with TRBD1. The germline V gene encodes CDR1 SGHTA and CDR2 FQGNSA. This CDR3 spans 16 amino acids. Trimming at V came to 3 bases and at J to 0 bases, leaving 1 base not matched to a gene. In nucleotides, the CDR3 is TGTGCCAGCAGCTTGGGACAGGGGGTAGCCAAAAACATTCAGTACTTC. Protein: CASSLGQGVAKNIQYF.

This clonotype was counted only a few times. The rearrangement uses TRBV12-3 or TRBV12-4 and TRBJ1-1; no clear D gene. This CDR3 has 13 amino acids. V was trimmed by 0 bases and J by 6 bases, leaving 8 bases between them. The CDR3 DNA follows: TGTGCCAGCAGTTTAGCGGCCCGGGCTGAAGCTTTCTTT. Its protein product is CASSLAARAEAFF.

J is TRBJ2-7 and V is TRBV12-3 or TRBV12-4; D not resolved. The CDR3 runs 11 residues. The V end lost 5 bases, the J end lost 5 bases, and 7 bases lay between the germline ends. Written as DNA, the CDR3 is TGTGCCAGCAGTCCGACAAACGAGCAGTACTTC. This gives the protein CASSPTNEQYF.

The chain links TRBV7-6 to TRBJ2-7; D gene unclear. The germline V and J ends were trimmed by 4 bases and 3 bases, with 7 bases remaining between them. Germline V gene sequence: CDR1 SGHVS, CDR2 FNYEAQ. The CDR3 contains 12 residues. The CDR3 here is CASSSSFYEQYF. The CDR3 DNA reads as TGTGCCAGCAGCTCCTCTTTCTACGAGCAGTACTTC. The full variable domain, completed using reference TRBV7-6 and TRBJ2-7, is GAGVSQSPRYKVTKRGQDVALRCDPISGHVSLYWYRQALGQGPEFLTYFNYEAQQDKSGLPNDRFSAERPEGSISTLTIQRTEQRDSAMYRCASSSSFYEQYFGPGTRLTVT.

This clonotype was recorded at least ten times. The chain employs TRBV18 and TRBJ1-5; TRBD1 agrees at 8 bases. The ends lost 3 bases at V and 2 bases at J; junction bases unmatched: 3. Germline CDR1 and CDR2: KGHSH and LQKENI. The CDR3 is 15 residues long. In DNA, the CDR3 is TGTGCCAGCTCACCTGAGACAGGGGGCAATCAGCCCCAGCATTTT. Amino acids: CASSPETGGNQPQHF.

The V gene is TRBV4-1, the J gene TRBJ2-7; possible D gene TRBD2, 6 bases. The CDR3 consists of 17 residues. CDR1 MGHRA and CDR2 YSYEKL come from the germline V gene. V lost 1 base to trimming and J lost 4 bases, with 20 bases between them. CDR3 coding DNA: TGCGCCAGCAGCCAAGGGCCGTGGGGCCCCGCGGGGTACGAGCAGTACTTC. The encoded protein is CASSQGPWGPAGYEQYF.

This clonotype was picked up many times. This chain links TRBV7-2 with TRBJ2-3, with 7 bases that match TRBD2. Germline loops: CDR1 SGHTA, CDR2 FQGNSA. J was trimmed by 2 bases and V by 7 bases; bases with no gene match: 9. The CDR3 contains 15 residues. CDR3: CASTASGANTDTQYF. The CDR3 DNA reads as TGTGCCAGCACGGCAAGCGGGGCCAACACAGATACGCAGTATTTT.